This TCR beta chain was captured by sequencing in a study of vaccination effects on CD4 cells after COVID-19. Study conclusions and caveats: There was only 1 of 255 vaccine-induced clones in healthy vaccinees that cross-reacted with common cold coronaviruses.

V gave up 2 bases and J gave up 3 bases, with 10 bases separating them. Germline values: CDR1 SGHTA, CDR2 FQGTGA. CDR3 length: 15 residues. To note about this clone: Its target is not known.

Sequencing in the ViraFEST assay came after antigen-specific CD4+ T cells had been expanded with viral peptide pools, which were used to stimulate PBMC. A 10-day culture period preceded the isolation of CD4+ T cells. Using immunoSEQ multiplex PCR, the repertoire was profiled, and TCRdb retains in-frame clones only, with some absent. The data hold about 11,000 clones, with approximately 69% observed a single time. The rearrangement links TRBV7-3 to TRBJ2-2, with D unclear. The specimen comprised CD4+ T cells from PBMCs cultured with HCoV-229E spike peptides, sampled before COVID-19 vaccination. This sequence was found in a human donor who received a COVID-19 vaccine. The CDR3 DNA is TGTGCCAGCAGCTTATACGGGTTGGACACCGGGGAGCTGTTTTTT. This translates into CASSLYGLDTGELFF.